Included here is one T cell receptor (beta chain) sequence, with context. The antigen is unknown. Per the authors' pipeline: ImmunoSEQ only sent back junction sequences with no quality scores, so filtering was done differently. TCRdb's table, derived via immunoSEQ multiplex PCR, lists solely in-frame clones and lacks some. That table is the source of V, J and clone size, and D and trimming were worked out from the DNA. The sample lists 2 million to 2.5 million clones, 95% seen once, with around 0.13% in the top ten. The data originate from a study of shared clonotypes between healthy human individuals. Notes on the study in general: Lower generation probabilities were found for non-shared clonotypes than for those shared by all four donors.

The TCR comes from a man aged 18 to 35 in good health. Material: naive CD4+ T cells sorted from blood. As for subset: CD45RA+ positively selected.

CDR3 in amino acids: CASSGPQGRLSPRNSPLHF. The CDR3 DNA reads as TGTGCCAGCAGTGGCCCACAGGGGCGTTTGTCCCCCCGAAATTCACCCCTCCACTTT. V gene TRBV6-1 combines with J gene TRBJ1-6, with 7 bases lining up with TRBD1. The CDR3 consists of 19 residues. With 4 bases clipped from V and 7 bases from J, the junction kept 19 bases outside the gene matches. Per germline, CDR1 MNHNS and CDR2 SASEGT.